This is a list of T cell receptor beta chains from one sample in a study of T cells in Graves' hyperthyroidism and ophthalmopathy. TCRdb re-derived calls from the multiplex PCR reads in MiXCR, one entry per CDR3 protein. The sample lists about 740,000 distinct CDR3 sequences; 12% to 15% were seen once. The material sequenced was blood. The source of these receptors is a woman aged 18-30 years with Graves' hyperthyroidism. Each CDR3 is given with its conserved first and last residue. The D gene is left open where the match is weak. The listing skips clone size in some rows; elsewhere it reads once, few, many or a size class.

CDR3 length | clone size | D gene | J gene | V gene | CDR3 protein | CDR3 DNA
12 | many | NA | TRBJ1-4 | TRBV20-1 | CSARATNEKLFF | TGCAGTGCAAGAGCAACTAATGAAAAACTGTTTTTT
12 | many | NA | TRBJ2-7 | TRBV18 | CASSPPGLEQYF | TGTGCCAGCTCACCACCCGGCCTCGAGCAGTACTTC
20 | NA | NA | TRBJ1-4 | TRBV24-1 | CATYFHRSRWAIDPNEKLFF | TGTGCCACCTACTTCCATCGATCTCGCTGGGCAATCGATCCAAATGAAAAACTGTTTTTT
14 | NA | TRBD2 | TRBJ2-2 | TRBV10-1 | CAIRWTSGSSELFF | TGTGCCATCAGATGGACTAGCGGGAGTTCGGAGCTGTTTTTT
13 | few | NA | TRBJ2-1 | TRBV5-6 | CASSLRGPLEQFF | TGTGCCAGCAGCTTGCGGGGGCCGCTAGAGCAGTTCTTC
14 | NA | NA | TRBJ2-1 | TRBV20-1 | CSASDSALYNEQFF | TGCAGTGCCAGTGACAGCGCGCTTTACAATGAGCAGTTCTTC
17 | many | NA | TRBJ1-1 | TRBV27 | CASMPYRAGVQNTEAFF | TGTGCCAGCATGCCTTACAGGGCGGGAGTCCAAAACACTGAAGCTTTCTTT
15 | few | NA | TRBJ2-7 | TRBV14 | CASSQKLQGPYEQYF | TGTGCCAGCAGCCAGAAACTACAGGGTCCCTACGAGCAGTACTTC
13 | many | NA | TRBJ1-5 | TRBV30 | CAWTPGPGLSKHF | TGTGCCTGGACCCCAGGACCCGGCCTCAGCAAACATTTT
16 | NA | NA | TRBJ1-1 | TRBV29-1 | CSVESILGPLNTEAFF | TGCAGCGTTGAGTCGATCTTGGGACCTTTGAACACTGAAGCTTTCTTT
17 | few | TRBD1 | TRBJ1-1 | TRBV14 | CASSHKGRTGVETEAFF | TGTGCCAGCAGTCACAAGGGGAGAACAGGGGTCGAGACTGAAGCTTTCTTT
15 | many | NA | TRBJ1-4 | TRBV28 | CASRPFLATNEKLFF | TGTGCCAGCAGACCCTTCCTTGCAACTAATGAAAAACTGTTTTTT
15 | many | TRBD1 | TRBJ1-2 | TRBV2 | CASRQPGQNAYGYTF | TGTGCCAGCAGGCAACCGGGACAGAACGCCTATGGCTACACCTTC
15 | many | TRBD2 | TRBJ2-5 | TRBV7-2 | CASSLELAGGGTQYF | TGTGCCAGCAGCTTAGAACTAGCGGGAGGGGGGACCCAGTACTTC
17 | NA | NA | TRBJ1-1 | TRBV12-3/TRBV12-4 | CASSANLRRTVNTEAFF | TGTGCCAGCAGTGCAAACCTACGTCGGACGGTGAACACTGAAGCTTTCTTT
16 | many | NA | TRBJ1-6 | TRBV12-3/TRBV12-4 | CASSLLRGLDEPPLHF | TGTGCCAGCAGTTTATTGCGAGGACTGGACGAGCCACCCCTCCACTTT
16 | few | TRBD2 | TRBJ2-2 | TRBV3-1 | CASSPITGGSTGELFF | TGTGCCAGCAGCCCGATCACGGGAGGATCTACCGGGGAGCTGTTTTTT
16 | few | TRBD1 | TRBJ1-1 | TRBV19 | CASSSLTGGGNTEAFF | TGTGCCAGTAGTAGTCTTACAGGGGGTGGGAACACTGAAGCTTTCTTT
14 | many | NA | TRBJ2-5 | TRBV20-1 | CSAPRTRIQETQYF | TGCAGTGCCCCTCGGACTCGGATCCAAGAGACCCAGTACTTC
13 | many | NA | TRBJ2-1 | TRBV13 | CASSKEVSGRQFF | TGTGCCAGCAGCAAAGAAGTATCTGGACGGCAGTTCTTC
14 | few | NA | TRBJ1-3 | TRBV27 | CASKRVDSGNTIYF | TGTGCCAGCAAGAGGGTAGACTCTGGAAACACCATATATTTT
15 | many | NA | TRBJ1-1 | TRBV6-2/TRBV6-3 | CASTWRMATNTEAFF | TGTGCCAGCACTTGGCGCATGGCAACGAACACTGAAGCTTTCTTT
21 | few | TRBD2 | TRBJ2-3 | TRBV10-3 | CAIRTSEPGLAGGASTDTQYF | TGTGCCATCAGGACATCCGAGCCAGGGCTAGCGGGAGGCGCAAGCACAGATACGCAGTATTTT
10 | many | NA | TRBJ1-4 | TRBV20-1 | CSVKSEKLFF | TGCAGTGTTAAGAGTGAAAAACTGTTTTTT
16 | NA | NA | TRBJ2-7 | TRBV6-6 | CAISYSGSLEGYEQYF | TGTGCCATCAGTTACTCGGGGTCGCTAGAAGGGTACGAGCAGTACTTC
13 | many | NA | TRBJ2-4 | TRBV11-2 | CASSLTGRDIQYF | TGTGCCAGCAGCTTGACTGGAAGGGACATTCAGTACTTC
14 | NA | NA | TRBJ2-2 | TRBV19 | CASSILDYTGELSF | TGTGCCAGTAGTATATTGGATTACACCGGGGAGCTGTCTTTT
15 | few | NA | TRBJ2-3 | TRBV20-1 | CSASLLVGGTDTQYF | TGCAGTGCTAGCCTACTAGTAGGGGGTACAGATACGCAGTATTTT
16 | few | TRBD2 | TRBJ2-1 | TRBV7-2 | CASSWTSGPWWNEQFF | TGTGCCAGCTCCTGGACTAGCGGCCCCTGGTGGAATGAGCAGTTCTTC
22 | NA | NA | TRBJ1-6 | TRBV7-3 | CASSLVWLRKHPNPYYNSPLHF | TGTGCCAGCAGCTTAGTGTGGTTGAGGAAACACCCTAACCCCTACTATAATTCACCCCTCCACTTT
15 | NA | NA | TRBJ1-6 | TRBV30 | CAWSKHRRYNSPLHF | TGTGCCTGGAGTAAGCACAGACGATATAATTCACCCCTCCACTTT
13 | NA | NA | TRBJ2-7 | TRBV7-9 | CASSLAADRRQYF | TGTGCCAGCAGCTTAGCTGCGGACCGGCGGCAGTACTTC
15 | many | NA | TRBJ1-1 | TRBV5-1 | CASRRIAAYGTEAFF | TGCGCCAGCAGACGGATTGCGGCCTATGGAACTGAAGCTTTCTTT
16 | NA | TRBD1 | TRBJ1-4 | TRBV4-3 | CASSQEPQGEYEKLFF | TGCGCCAGCAGCCAAGAGCCCCAGGGGGAATATGAAAAACTGTTTTTT